This T cell receptor (beta chain) was recorded in a study of PD-L1 blockade in urothelial cancer. About the study: Samples came from 3 weeks, at the second dose, and 6 weeks into treatment. Specimens of blood held a median count of approximately 150,000 T cells.

Patients suffered from locally advanced or metastatic urothelial carcinoma. This CDR3 is built from 16 residues. Trimming pared 2 bases from V and 4 bases from J, leaving 15 bases between. Germline loops: CDR1 SNHLY, CDR2 FYNNEI. TCRdb keeps only in-frame clones here, not all; method: immunoSEQ multiplex PCR. The top ten hold around 5% of the sample, which has about 80,000 clones, 87% seen once. The TCR comes from a woman aged 70-85 years with urothelial cancer. This sample comprised PBMCs, obtained around atezolizumab (anti-PD-L1) treatment. The chain combines TRBV2 with TRBJ2-1, with TRBD1 as a possible D gene (5 bases). The CDR3 bases are TGTGCCAGCAGTGAATGGGGCGGAACCTTATACAATGAGCAGTTCTTC. This encodes CASSEWGGTLYNEQFF.